The 25 T cell receptor beta chains below come from one sample, sequenced in a study of long-term antiretroviral therapy in people with HIV (dated by TCRdb to between 2021 and 2023). Sequencing of the TRB variable region was done with the immunoSEQ hsTCRB v3.0 assay at survey level resolution. TCRdb limited this immuneACCESS table to in-frame rearrangements with V and J called. A share of clones is missing; checked studies link under half to unresolved V genes, and the rest is unexplained. The sample yields about 17,000 clones; roughly four fifths were counted once. The ten most abundant clones make up roughly 8.3% of the sample. Source: unsorted PBMCs, taken 0.3 years before starting antiretroviral therapy. These receptors all come from a man aged 45-65 years with HIV.

V usage is TRBV4-3 and J usage is TRBJ1-2, with 10 positions matching TRBD1. The V and J ends lost 0 bases and 3 bases, in that order; junction bases with no gene match: 4. Germline V gives CDR1 LGHNA, CDR2 YSLEER. This CDR3 has 16 residues. CDR3 loop: CASSQDMDRGDYGYTF. Here the CDR3 DNA reads TGCGCCAGCAGCCAAGACATGGACAGGGGGGACTATGGCTACACCTTC.

The chain has TRBV4-1 and TRBJ1-1; 10 bases map to TRBD1. The CDR3 length is 15 residues. V dropped 4 bases and J dropped 1; count of bases not matched to a gene: 3. Germline V gives CDR1 MGHRA, CDR2 YSYEKL. The CDR3 nucleotides read TGCGCCAGCAGCCTAGGGACAGGGGAGAACACTGAAGCTTTCTTT. The encoded protein is CASSLGTGENTEAFF.

The chain has TRBV7-9 and TRBJ1-1; 10 nucleotides agree with TRBD1. This CDR3 has 15 amino acids. Germline lookup yields CDR1 SEHNR and CDR2 FQNEAQ (reference sequence). With V trimmed by 10 bases and J by 4 bases, 12 bases remained unmatched. CDR3 nucleotides: TGTGCCATCATAAGACAGGGGGCTAATGGCACTGAAGCTTTCTTT. Amino acids: CAIIRQGANGTEAFF. Supplemented by reference TRBV7-9 and TRBJ1-1, the full variable domain reads DTGVSQNPRHKITKRGQNVTFRCDPISEHNRLYWYRQTLGQGPEFLTYFQNEAQLEKSRLLSDRFSAERPKGSFSTLEIQRTEQGDSAMYLCAIIRQGANGTEAFFGQGTRLTVV.

This sequence joins TRBV5-4 and TRBJ2-3, with D uncertain. Trimming left V 0 bases short and J 5 bases short, with 10 bases between. CDR3 size: 14 residues. CDR1 and CDR2 (germline): SGHNT, YYREEE (reference sequence). CDR3 residues: CASSLAQRKDTQYF. CDR3 bases: TGTGCCAGCAGCTTGGCCCAACGGAAAGATACGCAGTATTTT.

The rearrangement uses TRBV7-9 and TRBJ1-1, with D perhaps matching TRBD1 (5 bases). From germline, CDR1 is SEHNR and CDR2 FQNEAQ (reference sequence). The CDR3 loop spans 16 amino acids. V was pared by 2 bases and J by 0 bases, with 13 bases between. DNA for the CDR3: TGTGCCAGCAGCTTATTTCCGAGACAGATGAACACTGAAGCTTTCTTT. It translates to CASSLFPRQMNTEAFF.

The CDR3 DNA reads as TGTGCCAGCAGCTTATCGGGACCATACGAGCAGTACTTC. It is translated as CASSLSGPYEQYF. The J gene is TRBJ2-7, the V gene TRBV7-2; D could derive from TRBD1 or TRBD2 (5 bases each). Trimming removed 2 bases at V and 4 bases at J, with 9 bases between. Per the germline V gene, CDR1 is SGHTA and CDR2 is FQGNSA. This CDR3 is 13 amino acids long.

Notes on this clone: At one of its ends the junction is not consistent with the germline gene, which may arise from a read error. The CDR3 DNA reads as TGTGCTAGCAGCTTAGTTTGGGACAGGGGGCTGACAGATACGCAGTATTTT. As protein: CASSLVWDRGLTDTQYF. V is TRBV7-7 and J is TRBJ2-3; 12 bases line up with TRBD1. The CDR3 length is 17 residues. CDR1 SSHAT and CDR2 FNYEAQ come from the germline V gene (reference sequence).

The gene calls are TRBV27 and TRBJ2-7, with TRBD1 as a possible D gene (7 bases). The CDR3 sequence is 15 residues long. Germline assignment: CDR1 MNHEY and CDR2 SMNVEV (reference sequence). Trimming took off 5 bases at V and 2 bases at J, with 16 bases between the two ends. Here the CDR3 DNA reads TGTGCCAGCAGTCAGCCGGGACAGCGGGCCTACGAGCAGTACTTC. Residues: CASSQPGQRAYEQYF.

J is TRBJ2-7 and V is TRBV28; maybe TRBD2 (6 bases). The CDR3 totals 14 residues. V gave up 2 bases and J gave up 0 bases, with 8 bases separating them. CDR1 is MDHEN and CDR2 is SYDVKM in the germline V gene. In nucleotides, the CDR3 is TGTGCCAGCAGTTTACGGGAGAGCTCCTACGAGCAGTACTTC. Translating it yields CASSLRESSYEQYF.

The CDR3 region has the DNA TGCGCCAGCAGCCAGACTGGGACAGGGGACACTGAAGCTTTCTTT. Residues: CASSQTGTGDTEAFF. The chain joins TRBV4-1 to TRBJ1-1, with TRBD1 matching 10 bases. This CDR3 contains 15 residues. CDR1 and CDR2 from the germline V gene are MGHRA and YSYEKL. V lost 3 bases and J lost 3; bases outside the gene matches: 4.

The chain is built from TRBV28 and TRBJ2-7; 7 positions match TRBD2. With V trimmed by 6 bases and J by 0 bases, 8 bases remained unmatched. The CDR3 consists of 15 residues. Germline V lookup: CDR1 MDHEN, CDR2 SYDVKM. CDR3 nucleotide sequence: TGTGCCAGCAGGGTGTGGGGGGAGGGCTCCTACGAGCAGTACTTC. Its translation is CASRVWGEGSYEQYF.

The V and J genes are TRBV27 and TRBJ2-7; 9 bases match TRBD1. With 5 bases clipped from V and 3 bases from J, the junction kept 5 bases outside the gene matches. The V gene's germline CDR1 is MNHEY and CDR2 SMNVEV (reference sequence). The CDR3 is made up of 14 amino acids. This CDR3 reads CASSLGQGYYEQYF. For the CDR3, the DNA is TGTGCCAGCAGTCTGGGACAGGGCTACTACGAGCAGTACTTC.

This chain links TRBV6-1 with TRBJ2-2; TRBD2 aligns across 8 bases. This CDR3 contains 14 residues. Germline CDR1 is MNHNS and CDR2 is SASEGT. Germline trimming cut 11 bases from V and 3 bases from J; bases unmatched to any gene: 8. The CDR3: CAGHSGVDTGELFF. The CDR3 nucleotides are TGTGCCGGCCATAGCGGGGTGGACACCGGGGAGCTGTTTTTT.

The gene calls are TRBV19 and TRBJ1-5, with D possibly TRBD1 on 5 matching bases. Trimming took 5 bases from V and 5 from J, leaving 10 bases between them. The germline V gene encodes CDR1 LNHDA and CDR2 SQIVND (reference sequence). The CDR3 sequence is 13 residues long. CDR3 sequence: CASSPEGDQPQHF. CDR3 nucleotides: TGTGCCAGTAGTCCGGAAGGGGATCAGCCCCAGCATTTT.

This chain joins TRBV5-8 and TRBJ2-7; D is possibly TRBD2 (6 bases). Trimming removed 4 bases from V and 5 bases from J, with 19 bases in between. The CDR3 consists of 15 residues. Germline CDR1 SGHTS, CDR2 YDEGEE. Here the CDR3 DNA reads TGTGCCAGCAGCCCGCGGGACTTGTCCGTCCACGAGCAGTACTTC. This codes for CASSPRDLSVHEQYF.

The chain recombines TRBV4-3 with TRBJ2-1, with 11 bases aligning to TRBD1. CDR1 and CDR2 (germline): LGHNA, YSLEER. Unmatched junction bases numbered 3, after V lost 1 base and J lost 4 bases. The CDR3 extends over 16 amino acids. The CDR3 region is CASSQGGQGVYNEQFF. The DNA for the CDR3 is TGCGCCAGCAGCCAAGGGGGACAGGGGGTTTACAATGAGCAGTTCTTC.

V gene TRBV21-1 combines with J gene TRBJ1-1; the table calls TRBD1, which could not be checked here. TRBV21-1 is given as a pseudogene. The CDR3 runs 16 residues. CDR3 protein: CASSNNKGHENTEAFF. DNA of the CDR3: TGTGCCAGCAGCAATAATAAAGGACATGAGAACACTGAAGCTTTCTTT.

V usage is TRBV10-2 and J usage is TRBJ2-1; TRBD2 matches 8 bases. The trim removed 0 bases at V and 2 bases at J, leaving 0 bases unmatched. The CDR3 totals 15 residues. CDR1 WSHSY and CDR2 SAAADI come from the germline V gene. CDR3 loop: CASSESTSAYNEQFF. In DNA, the CDR3 is TGCGCCAGCAGTGAGTCGACTAGCGCCTACAATGAGCAGTTCTTC.

The chain recombines TRBV2 with TRBJ2-7, with D possibly TRBD1 on 5 matching bases. Germline V CDR1 and CDR2: SNHLY, FYNNEI. The V end was cut by 3 bases, the J end by 6 bases, with 12 bases between. CDR3 size: 13 residues. The CDR3 loop is CASSEGPTGEQYF. The CDR3, as DNA: TGTGCCAGCAGTGAGGGTCCTACAGGCGAGCAGTACTTC. The whole variable domain, filled in from reference TRBV2 and TRBJ2-7, reads EPEVTQTPSHQVTQMGQEVILRCVPISNHLYFYWYRQILGQKVEFLVSFYNNEISEKSEIFDDQFSVERPDGSNFTLKIRSTKLEDSAMYFCASSEGPTGEQYFGPGTRLTVT.

The chain combines TRBV6-6 with TRBJ2-5; D might be TRBD1 or TRBD2, each matching 5 bases. V shed 5 bases and J shed 3 bases, with 16 bases lying between them. CDR1 and CDR2 (germline): MNHNY, SVGAGI (reference sequence). The CDR3 totals 15 residues. The CDR3 here is CASSHIRGPEETQYF. For the CDR3, the DNA is TGTGCCAGCAGTCACATTAGGGGACCCGAAGAGACCCAGTACTTC.

The chain employs TRBV25-1 and TRBJ1-1; no clear D. CDR1 and CDR2 from the germline V gene are MGHDK and SYGVNS. V lost 1 base to trimming and J lost 2 bases, with 11 bases between them. This CDR3 has 15 residues. CDR3 DNA: TGTGCCAGCAGTGAATCTAGACGGTCAAACACTGAAGCTTTCTTT. It translates to CASSESRRSNTEAFF.

The rearrangement uses TRBV2 and TRBJ2-3; perhaps TRBD1 as D (8 bases). V dropped 11 bases and J dropped 4 bases, with 19 bases sitting between them. Germline lookup yields CDR1 SNHLY and CDR2 FYNNEI. The CDR3 loop spans 14 amino acids. CDR3 DNA: TGTGCCGGGGGGGGACAGGAGGGAGCAGATACGCAGTATTTT. Its translation: CAGGGQEGADTQYF.

The chain carries TRBV19 and TRBJ2-7; the D gene is possibly TRBD2 (5 bases). Trimming removed 1 base at V and 5 bases at J, with 18 bases between. The CDR3 is made up of 16 amino acids. Germline values: CDR1 LNHDA, CDR2 SQIVND (reference sequence). CDR3 loop: CASSIGEPVVGNEQYF. The CDR3 DNA follows: TGTGCCAGTAGTATAGGGGAGCCCGTGGTGGGAAACGAGCAGTACTTC.

This chain links TRBV11-2 with TRBJ1-1; D may be TRBD1 (6 bases). Germline CDR1 is SGHAT and CDR2 is FQNNGV. The CDR3 loop spans 15 amino acids. V shed 1 base and J shed 0 bases, with 9 bases lying between them. The CDR3 loop reads CASSLVQGLNTEAFF. CDR3 in DNA: TGTGCCAGCAGCTTAGTACAGGGCTTGAACACTGAAGCTTTCTTT.

The chain combines TRBV7-2 with TRBJ1-5; tentatively, D is TRBD1 (6 bases). The V gene lost 1 base and the J gene lost 1 base, with 8 bases spanning the gap. Germline V gene lookup returns CDR1 SGHTA and CDR2 FQGNSA. This CDR3 spans 15 amino acids. The CDR3 DNA sequence: TGTGCCAGCAGCTTAGATGGGGGCAGCAATCAGCCCCAGCATTTT. Amino acids: CASSLDGGSNQPQHF.